This T cell receptor beta chain was documented in a study of T-cell reconstitution after alpha-beta-depleted transplantation in children. This clonotype was counted many times. The germline V and J ends were trimmed by 7 bases and 7 bases, with 20 bases remaining between them. The CDR3 sequence is 15 residues long. Per the germline V gene, CDR1 is MNHEY and CDR2 is SMNVEV (reference sequence). The TCRbeta library was prepared with unique molecular identifiers. TCRdb ran MiXCR on the PCR reads and lists one entry per CDR3 protein. The table records over 150,000 distinct CDR3 sequences, about 14% of them present only once.

The source of this sequence is a human donor who donated a stem cell graft to a child with acute lymphoblastic leukemia. The chain employs TRBV27 and TRBJ2-1, with D possibly being TRBD2 (6 bases). The sequenced sample was PBMCs from the stem cell graft donor, obtained from the stem cell graft. Here the CDR3 reads CASTLLTSGPNEQFF. As DNA, the CDR3 is TGTGCCAGCACCCTCCTTACCAGCGGGCCGAATGAGCAGTTCTTC.